The source of this TCR beta chain is a study of chemoradiotherapy in HPV16-positive cancers. On the study more broadly: Candidate HPV-specific clones and shared TCR motifs came from a couple of HPV16-positive patients. Study findings and constraints: The functional HPV-specific definition rests on just a couple of HPV16-positive patients. During treatment, candidate HPV-specific clones and E7-related motifs expanded in tumor.

V dropped 0 bases and J dropped 4; count of bases not matched to a gene: 6. In germline, CDR1 is LGHNA, CDR2 YSLEER. This CDR3 contains 16 residues. Repertoires were sampled repeatedly during chemoradiotherapy. Data came from immunoSEQ multiplex PCR; TCRdb stores just in-frame clones and leaves some out. This repertoire shows about 33,000 clones, 85% to 90% found once; its top ten account for around 1.9%. In the case of this clone: As yet, its antigen is unknown.

This chain connects TRBV4-3 to TRBJ2-3, with TRBD2 identical over 8 bases. This clonotype originated in a human donor with HPV-associated anogenital cancer. The sample consisted of blood, taken from a patient who underwent chemoradiotherapy. The CDR3 DNA sequence: TGCGCCAGCAGCCAAGACCCCTCTAGCGGGTCAGATACGCAGTATTTT. Encoded protein: CASSQDPSSGSDTQYF.